This TCR beta chain comes out of a study of cytomegalovirus exposure and HLA in healthy donors. Here immunoSEQ multiplex PCR was the method, and the copy in TCRdb shows in-frame clones only, minus some. In the table there are 100,000 to 150,000 clones, 85% to 90% of which are singletons. Per the germline V gene, CDR1 is SNHLY and CDR2 is FYNNEI. This CDR3 comprises 14 residues. Trimming stripped 4 bases from V and 6 bases from J, with 13 bases between. The V gene is TRBV2, the J gene TRBJ1-5; weak D call: TRBD1 (5 bases). The sequence came from a woman between 18 and 29 years old in good health and CMV-seronegative. Input material: PBMCs. Here the CDR3 reads CASSVLTVGQPQHF. CDR3 DNA: TGTGCCAGCAGTGTATTGACAGTCGGTCAGCCCCAGCATTTT.